This TCR delta chain was captured in a study of Vδ1+ human thymocytes. Study results and limitations: Thymic TRG and TRD repertoires appeared highly polyclonal. Thymic delta-chain repertoires held approximately 19% Vdelta2 sequences and few Vdelta3, despite high sort purity.

CDR3 length equals 23 residues. Germline lookup yields CDR1 TSWWSYY and CDR2 QGS. V gave up 2 bases and J gave up 0 bases; unmatched junction bases: 25. The template was reverse-transcribed extracted RNA. CDR3 amplicons came from multiplex PCR with pooled V-gene forward and constant-region reverse primers. TCRdb redid clone calling on the multiplex PCR reads using CATT. The repertoire holds over 65,000 delta-chain clones, with around 35% as singletons. With regard to this clone: Antigen unknown.

The V gene is TRDV1, the J gene TRDJ1, with 9 bases aligning to TRDD3. The sample consisted of Vdelta1+ gamma-delta thymocytes from the thymus. As for subset: FACS-sorted CD3+ TCRalphabeta- TCRVdelta1+ TCRVdelta2- thymocytes. This sequence was found in a boy younger than two who had congenital heart surgery. CDR3 nucleotides: TGTGCTCTTGGGGAAGTGGGCCTTCTCAAGTACTGGGGGACCGTTAAATACACCGATAAACTCATCTTT. Protein: CALGEVGLLKYWGTVKYTDKLIF.